Presented here are 28 T cell receptor beta chains from one specimen sequenced in a study of blood T cells in healthy people across ages. Using a J-beta primer mix together with a sample-barcoded 5' primer, a second PCR was run for roughly 7 to 12 cycles. TCRdb reprocessed the 5' RACE reads via MiXCR and lists one record per CDR3 protein. Among roughly 1,700,000 distinct CDR3 sequences listed, roughly 27% were seen once. The sequenced sample was blood. These TCRs come from a woman aged 25 to 45 in good health.

This clonotype was found a few times. V gene TRBV25-1 combines with J gene TRBJ2-5, with TRBD2 identical over 8 bases. CDR3 size: 14 residues. The germline V gene has CDR1 MGHDK and CDR2 SYGVNS. Trimming at V came to 8 bases and at J to 11 bases, leaving 16 bases not matched to a gene. The DNA for the CDR3 is TGTGCCAGCTTGGCTAGCGGGTATCACAATGAGCAGTACTTC. As protein: CASLASGYHNEQYF.

As concerns this clonotype: Sequence at one end of the junction differs from germline and may be a read error. The chain recombines TRBV5-5 with TRBJ2-4; 8 nucleotides match TRBD2. Per germline, CDR1 SGHKS and CDR2 YYEKEE (reference sequence). This CDR3 has 14 amino acids. CDR3 DNA: TGTGTCAGCAGCACGGGGGGGGCCAAAAACATTCAGTACTTC. Translating it yields CVSSTGGAKNIQYF.

This sequence joins TRBV6-6 and TRBJ1-3; 7 bases fit TRBD1. The V gene end was trimmed by 7 bases and the J gene end by 0 bases; junction bases not matched to a gene: 6. The CDR3 spans 15 residues. Germline V lookup: CDR1 MNHNY, CDR2 SVGAGI (reference sequence). CDR3 residues: CASTWDRRSGNTIYF. The CDR3 bases are TGTGCCAGCACCTGGGACAGACGCTCTGGAAACACCATATATTTT.

The chain uses TRBV18 and TRBJ1-4, with TRBD1 matching 7 bases. Trimming removed 6 bases from V and 0 bases from J; junction bases left unmatched: 7. The CDR3 covers 16 residues. Germline values: CDR1 KGHSH, CDR2 LQKENI. CDR3 protein: CASSQGTVATNEKLFF. The CDR3 nucleotides read TGTGCCAGCTCTCAAGGGACAGTTGCAACTAATGAAAAACTGTTTTTT.

V is TRBV4-3 and J is TRBJ2-3; D perhaps matches TRBD2 (6 bases). Per the germline V gene, CDR1 is LGHNA and CDR2 is YSLEER. The CDR3 extends over 17 amino acids. The ends were cut back, 0 bases at V and 2 bases at J, with 15 bases in the middle. The chain's CDR3 is CASSQEPAASVTDTQYF. CDR3 nucleotide sequence: TGCGCCAGCAGCCAAGAACCGGCGGCTAGCGTCACAGATACGCAGTATTTT.

This clonotype turned up a few times. CDR3 in amino acids: CASSLIAGGTYEQYF. Here the CDR3 DNA reads TGCGCCAGCAGCTTGATAGCGGGGGGGACCTACGAGCAGTACTTC. The chain uses TRBV5-1 and TRBJ2-7, with 11 positions matching TRBD2. The CDR3 totals 15 residues. V was clipped by 1 base and J by 2 bases; unmatched bases: 2. The germline gives CDR1 SGHRS, CDR2 YFSETQ.

The table lists this clonotype with a count of one. The CDR3 sequence: CASSPTGPPTYEQFF. Here the CDR3 DNA reads TGTGCCAGCAGCCCGACAGGGCCCCCGACCTACGAGCAGTTCTTC. The V call is TRBV9, the J call TRBJ2-1; 7 bases are shared with TRBD1. V lost 4 bases, J lost 10 bases, and 14 bases stayed unmatched. This CDR3 is 15 amino acids long. Germline V gene data show CDR1 as SGDLS and CDR2 as YYNGEE.

The chain couples TRBV15 to TRBJ2-7; maybe TRBD1 (5 bases). Germline CDR1 LNHNV, CDR2 YYDKDF (reference sequence). The CDR3 extends over 15 amino acids. With 0 bases removed from V and 0 bases from J, the gap between germline ends came to 9 bases. The DNA for the CDR3 is TGTGCCACCAGCAGAGACAGGGTTCTCTCCTACGAGCAGTACTTC. Protein product: CATSRDRVLSYEQYF. Drawing the rest from reference TRBV15 and TRBJ2-7, the complete variable domain is DAMVIQNPRYQVTQFGKPVTLSCSQTLNHNVMYWYQQKSSQAPKLLFHYYDKDFNNEADTPDNFQSRRPNTSFCFLDIRSPGLGDTAMYLCATSRDRVLSYEQYFGPGTRLTVT.

Details on this clonotype: At one boundary the junction diverges from the germline segment, which might be a read error. V usage is TRBV3-1 and J usage is TRBJ2-5; TRBD2 agrees at 10 bases. The CDR3 has 16 amino acids. Germline V lookup: CDR1 LGHDT, CDR2 YNNKEL (reference sequence). The CDR3 region is CASGQGSSGGAGTQYF. The CDR3, as DNA: TGTGCCAGCGGCCAAGGATCGAGCGGGGGGGCAGGGACCCAGTACTTC.

This chain joins TRBV28 and TRBJ2-7; D possibly corresponds to TRBD2 (6 bases). The V end lost 6 bases, the J end lost 5 bases, and 20 bases lay between the germline ends. The CDR3 sequence is 15 residues long. CDR1 and CDR2 (germline): MDHEN, SYDVKM. CDR3 sequence (DNA): TGTGCCAGCAGGGAGGGTCTAGGGGTAGTCCACGAGCAGTACTTC. Translating it yields CASREGLGVVHEQYF.

The J gene is TRBJ2-2, the V gene TRBV7-9, with D unresolved. Between the trimmed V and J ends, which lost 1 base and 3 bases, there was a span of 6 bases. Looked up from germline, CDR1 is SEHNR and CDR2 is FQNEAQ (reference sequence). The CDR3 runs 14 residues. As DNA, the CDR3 is TGTGCCAGCAGCTTAGACGTGGACACCGGGGAGCTGTTTTTT. Protein: CASSLDVDTGELFF.

This clonotype was counted many times. The chain is built from TRBV7-8 and TRBJ2-1; D not resolved. The V end was cut by 3 bases, the J end by 8 bases, with 8 bases between. The CDR3 loop spans 12 amino acids. Germline lookup yields CDR1 SGHVS and CDR2 FQNEAQ. The chain's CDR3 is CASSFNGYEQFF. The CDR3 DNA sequence: TGTGCCAGCAGCTTTAATGGGTATGAGCAGTTCTTC.

This clonotype was counted a few times. The chain couples TRBV12-3 or TRBV12-4 to TRBJ2-2, with D hard to call. The ends were cut back, 6 bases at V and 3 bases at J, with 5 bases in the middle. This CDR3 has 12 amino acids. The chain's CDR3 is CASRHYTGELFF. The CDR3 nucleotides read TGTGCCAGCAGACACTACACCGGGGAGCTGTTTTTT.

This clonotype came up many times. CDR3 region: CASTVTTGSSYEQYF. CDR3 DNA: TGTGCCAGCACCGTTACTACGGGGAGCTCCTACGAGCAGTACTTC. This rearrangement joins TRBV28 to TRBJ2-7; TRBD2 might be the D (5 bases). Germline lookup yields CDR1 MDHEN and CDR2 SYDVKM. Between the trimmed V and J ends, which lost 7 bases and 0 bases, there was a span of 16 bases. CDR3 length: 15 amino acids.

This rearrangement joins TRBV12-3 or TRBV12-4 to TRBJ1-6, with D possibly matching TRBD1 (6 bases). V was trimmed by 3 bases and J by 9 bases, leaving 18 bases between them. The CDR3 totals 16 residues. The CDR3 sequence is CASSFGYIQGRSPLHF. The CDR3 DNA reads as TGTGCCAGCAGTTTTGGTTATATTCAGGGGCGTTCACCCCTCCACTTT.

The chain uses TRBV7-2 and TRBJ2-1; TRBD1 matches at 7 bases. The CDR3 has 15 residues. Per germline, CDR1 SGHTA and CDR2 FQGNSA. V lost 0 bases, J lost 4 bases, and 3 bases stayed unmatched. This CDR3 is CASSLATGQYNEQFF. CDR3 nucleotide sequence: TGTGCCAGCAGCTTAGCGACGGGACAGTACAATGAGCAGTTCTTC.

Regarding this clonotype: One end of the junction fails to match germline, which may point to a read error. The chain combines TRBV6-6 with TRBJ2-7; 13 positions match TRBD2. The germline CDR1 and CDR2 sequences are MNHNY and SVGAGI (reference sequence). This CDR3 spans 17 amino acids. CDR3 region: CASSKSLAGGPGYGQYF. The DNA of the CDR3 is TGTGCCAGCAGCAAGTCACTAGCGGGAGGGCCAGGGTACGGGCAGTACTTC.

The chain links TRBV4-1 to TRBJ2-7; the D gene is possibly TRBD1 (6 bases). V lost 0 bases and J lost 5, with 17 bases in between. Germline V gene data show CDR1 as MGHRA and CDR2 as YSYEKL. The CDR3 runs to 16 residues. In nucleotides, the CDR3 is TGCGCCAGCAGCCAAGATTTGGGTTCACAGGGAGACGAGCAGTACTTC. It is translated as CASSQDLGSQGDEQYF.

Concerning this clonotype itself: One end of the junction does not line up with germline, which may come from a read error. The chain links TRBV4-1 to TRBJ1-2; D not certain. CDR3 length: 13 residues. Germline CDR1 and CDR2: MGHRA and YSYEKL. DNA for the CDR3: TGCGCCAGCAGCTACGGGCCCCGCTATGGCTACGCCTTC. Residues: CASSYGPRYGYAF.

This chain uses TRBV20-1 with TRBJ2-1; TRBD2 matches 10 bases. J was trimmed by 3 bases and V by 7 bases; bases with no gene match: 9. From germline, CDR1 is DFQATT and CDR2 SNEGSKA (reference sequence). The CDR3 loop spans 15 amino acids. CDR3 sequence reads: CSGVLAGELYNEQFF. The CDR3, as DNA: TGCAGTGGGGTTCTAGCGGGAGAACTCTACAATGAGCAGTTCTTC.

V usage is TRBV7-2 and J usage is TRBJ1-4, with D unresolved. Per germline, CDR1 SGHTA and CDR2 FQGNSA. The V and J ends lost 5 bases and 8 bases respectively, with 15 bases between them. The CDR3 spans 14 residues. The chain's CDR3 is CASSPQRIGEKLFF. DNA for the CDR3: TGTGCCAGCAGCCCCCAGAGAATTGGAGAAAAACTGTTTTTT.

This clonotype occurred a few times. This sequence joins TRBV19 and TRBJ1-1; D remains ambiguous. The CDR3 contains 11 residues. The germline V gene has CDR1 LNHDA and CDR2 SQIVND (reference sequence). V lost 9 bases and J lost 1, with 6 bases in between. For the CDR3, the DNA is TGTGCCAGCGCTACGAACACTGAAGCTTTCTTT. The encoded protein is CASATNTEAFF.

This clonotype was detected ten times or more. The CDR3 is CSSGTVVYNEQFF. The CDR3 bases are TGCAGCTCCGGGACGGTGGTCTACAATGAGCAGTTCTTC. The chain couples TRBV29-1 to TRBJ2-1; D could derive from TRBD1 or TRBD2 (5 bases each). Germline assignment: CDR1 SQVTM and CDR2 ANQGSEA. Trimming shortened V by 8 bases and J by 3 bases, and 14 bases separated the two germline ends. This CDR3 spans 13 amino acids.

This clonotype was observed a handful of times. This chain joins TRBV20-1 and TRBJ1-4; D possibly corresponds to TRBD1 (6 bases). Germline loops: CDR1 DFQATT, CDR2 SNEGSKA (reference sequence). The CDR3 has 14 residues. The germline V and J ends were trimmed by 0 bases and 5 bases, with 10 bases remaining between them. The CDR3 DNA follows: TGCAGTGCTAGAGAGGGGGCGGGGAATGAAAAACTGTTTTTT. Protein: CSAREGAGNEKLFF.

Only a few counts were recorded for this clonotype. The chain is built from TRBV4-1 and TRBJ2-7; a possible D gene is TRBD1 (5 bases). The CDR3 has 15 residues. The germline V gene encodes CDR1 MGHRA and CDR2 YSYEKL. The germline V and J ends were trimmed by 3 bases and 2 bases, with 14 bases remaining between them. The CDR3 here is CASSHRVTGPYEQYF. The CDR3 DNA follows: TGCGCCAGCAGCCACCGGGTAACAGGTCCCTACGAGCAGTACTTC.

Many counts were recorded for this clonotype. DNA for the CDR3: TGCAGTGCTAGGGGGGGAGGATCAGAGACCCAGTACTTC. It codes for CSARGGGSETQYF. The chain carries TRBV20-1 and TRBJ2-5; possibly TRBD2 for D (6 bases). Trimming removed 3 bases at V and 4 bases at J, with 12 bases between. The CDR3 totals 13 residues. CDR1 and CDR2 from the germline V gene are DFQATT and SNEGSKA (reference sequence).

Many counts were recorded for this clonotype. The chain employs TRBV6-6 and TRBJ2-5; D gene ambiguous. CDR1 and CDR2 from the germline V gene are MNHNY and SVGAGI (reference sequence). The length of the CDR3 is 13 residues. V lost 6 bases and J 1 base, leaving 9 bases between the germline ends. CDR3 sequence reads: CASSPMGQETQYF. CDR3 sequence (DNA): TGTGCCAGCAGCCCCATGGGCCAAGAGACCCAGTACTTC.

Of note for this clonotype: This sequence may be a read error, since a much larger clone differs from it by one base. V and J are TRBV4-1 and TRBJ1-4, with D unclear. V gave up 2 bases and J gave up 5 bases, with 12 bases separating them. Germline CDR1 MGHRA, CDR2 YSYEKL. The CDR3 contains 15 residues. The CDR3 DNA follows: TGCGCCAGCAGCCAACTTGTGGGATCCAATGAAAAACTGTTTTTT. Protein: CASSQLVGSNEKLFF.